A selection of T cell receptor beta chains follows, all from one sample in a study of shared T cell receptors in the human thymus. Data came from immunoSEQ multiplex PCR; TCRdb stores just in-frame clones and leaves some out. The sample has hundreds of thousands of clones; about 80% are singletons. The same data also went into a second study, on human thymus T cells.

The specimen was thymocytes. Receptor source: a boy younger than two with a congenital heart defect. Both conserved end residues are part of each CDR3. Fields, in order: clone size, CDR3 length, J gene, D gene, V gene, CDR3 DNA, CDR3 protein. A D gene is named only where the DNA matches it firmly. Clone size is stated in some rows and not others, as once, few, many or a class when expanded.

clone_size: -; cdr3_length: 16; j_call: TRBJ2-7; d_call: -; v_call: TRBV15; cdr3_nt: TGTGCCACCAGCAGAGACGGGGGGCCTCCTGTCTACGAGCAGTACTTC; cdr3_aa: CATSRDGGPPVYEQYF
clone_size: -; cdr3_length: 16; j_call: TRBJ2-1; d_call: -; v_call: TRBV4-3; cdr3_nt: TGCGCCAGCAGCCAAGAGGAGGGGGCCAACAACAATGAGCAGTTCTTC; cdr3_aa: CASSQEEGANNNEQFF
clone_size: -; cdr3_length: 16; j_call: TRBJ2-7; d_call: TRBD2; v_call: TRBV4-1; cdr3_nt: TGCGCCAGCAGCCAAGATTCGACTAGCGGGAGAGACGAGCAGTACTTC; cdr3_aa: CASSQDSTSGRDEQYF
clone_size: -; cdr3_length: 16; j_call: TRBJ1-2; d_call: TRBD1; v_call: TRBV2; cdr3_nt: TGTGCCAGCAGGAACAGGGAAAGGGGGCATTCCTATGGCTACACCTTC; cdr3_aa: CASRNRERGHSYGYTF
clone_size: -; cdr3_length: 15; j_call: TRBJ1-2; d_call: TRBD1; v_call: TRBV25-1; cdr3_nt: TGTGCCAGCAGTGAGACGACAGGGGGCGGGTATGGCTACACCTTC; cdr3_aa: CASSETTGGGYGYTF
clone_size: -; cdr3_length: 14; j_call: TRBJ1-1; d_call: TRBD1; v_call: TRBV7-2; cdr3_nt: TGTGCCAGCAGGGCGGACAGGGGGGGCGCTGAAGCTTTCTTT; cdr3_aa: CASRADRGGAEAFF
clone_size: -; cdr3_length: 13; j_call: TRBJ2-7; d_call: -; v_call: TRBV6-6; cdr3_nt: TGTGCCAGCAGCCCAGGGTGCCCTGACGAGCAGTACTTC; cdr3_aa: CASSPGCPDEQYF
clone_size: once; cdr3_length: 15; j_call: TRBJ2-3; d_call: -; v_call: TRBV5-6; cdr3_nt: TGTGCCAGCAGCCAAGGATCGGGGTTCACAGATACGCAGTATTTT; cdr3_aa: CASSQGSGFTDTQYF
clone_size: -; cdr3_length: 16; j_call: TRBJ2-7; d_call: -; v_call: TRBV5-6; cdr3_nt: TGTGCCAGCAGCTTGGGTCAGAAATCCCTGACTCTCGAGCAGTACTTC; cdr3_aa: CASSLGQKSLTLEQYF
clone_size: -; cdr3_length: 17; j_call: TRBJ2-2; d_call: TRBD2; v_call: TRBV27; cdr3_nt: TGTGCCAGCAGTTTATCGTCGGCGGGAGTGAACACCGGGGAGCTGTTTTTT; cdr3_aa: CASSLSSAGVNTGELFF
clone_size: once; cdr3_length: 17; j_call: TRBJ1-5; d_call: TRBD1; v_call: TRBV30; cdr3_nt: TGTGCCTGGAGTGTTTTCGCGGGACAGATAAAAAATCAGCCCCAGCATTTT; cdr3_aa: CAWSVFAGQIKNQPQHF
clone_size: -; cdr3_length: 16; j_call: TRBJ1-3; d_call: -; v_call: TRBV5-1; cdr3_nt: TGCGCCAGCAGCTTGGAGCCGGGACTCTCTGGAAACACCATATATTTT; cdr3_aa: CASSLEPGLSGNTIYF
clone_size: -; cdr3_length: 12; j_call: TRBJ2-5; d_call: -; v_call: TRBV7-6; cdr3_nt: TGTGCCAGCAGCTTAGTTCTGTGGACCCAGTACTTC; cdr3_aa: CASSLVLWTQYF
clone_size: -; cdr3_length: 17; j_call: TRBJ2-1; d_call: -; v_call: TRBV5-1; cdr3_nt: TGCGCCAGCAGCTTGGAGGTTGTCGGGTGGTCCTACAATGAGCAGTTCTTC; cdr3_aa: CASSLEVVGWSYNEQFF
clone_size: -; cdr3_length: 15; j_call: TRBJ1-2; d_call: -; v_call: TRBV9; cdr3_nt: TGTGCCAGCAGCGTAGGTGGCAGGTCAAACTATGGCTACACCTTC; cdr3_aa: CASSVGGRSNYGYTF
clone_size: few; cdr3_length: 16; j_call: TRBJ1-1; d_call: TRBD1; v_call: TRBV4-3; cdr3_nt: TGCGCCAGCAGCCAAGTCTTGGCGGGACAGGGGGCATCAGCTTTCTTT; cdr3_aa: CASSQVLAGQGASAFF
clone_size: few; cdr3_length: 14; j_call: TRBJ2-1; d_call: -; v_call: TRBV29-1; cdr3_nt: TGCAGCGTTCGTCCGGGAAGTTACTACAATGAGCAGTTCTTC; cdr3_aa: CSVRPGSYYNEQFF
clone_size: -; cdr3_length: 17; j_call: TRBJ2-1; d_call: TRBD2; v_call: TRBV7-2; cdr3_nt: TGTGCCAGCAGCTCCCGCGGACTAGCGGGACACTACAATGAGCAGTTCTTC; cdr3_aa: CASSSRGLAGHYNEQFF
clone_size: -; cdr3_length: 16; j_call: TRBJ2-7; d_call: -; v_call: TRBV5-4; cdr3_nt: TGTGCCAGCAGCTTATACACAGGGAGAAGCTCCTACGAGCAGTACTTC; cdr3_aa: CASSLYTGRSSYEQYF
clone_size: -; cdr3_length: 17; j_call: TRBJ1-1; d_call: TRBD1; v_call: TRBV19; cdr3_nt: TGTGCCAGTAGTATCGTCCTCAGGGACAGGGGGCCGTCTGAAGCTTTCTTT; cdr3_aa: CASSIVLRDRGPSEAFF
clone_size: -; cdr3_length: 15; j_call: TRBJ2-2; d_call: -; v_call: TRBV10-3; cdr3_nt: TGTGCCATCAGTGACGACCCCGGGAGTTATGAGGAGCTGTTTTTT; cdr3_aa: CAISDDPGSYEELFF
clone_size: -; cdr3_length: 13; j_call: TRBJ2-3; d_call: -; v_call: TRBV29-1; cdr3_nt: TGCAGCGTCGTTACGAGGGCACAAGATACGCAGTATTTT; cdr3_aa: CSVVTRAQDTQYF
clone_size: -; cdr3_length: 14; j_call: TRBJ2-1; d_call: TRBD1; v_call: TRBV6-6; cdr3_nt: TGTGCCAGCCTGCCGGGACAGGGCGACAATGAGCAGTTCTTC; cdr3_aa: CASLPGQGDNEQFF
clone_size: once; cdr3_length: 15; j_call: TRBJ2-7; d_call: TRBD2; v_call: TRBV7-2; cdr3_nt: TGTGCCAGCAGCTTAGGCGGCGGGAGCTCCTACGAGCAGTACTTC; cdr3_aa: CASSLGGGSSYEQYF
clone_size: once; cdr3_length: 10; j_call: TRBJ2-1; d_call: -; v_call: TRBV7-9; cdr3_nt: TGTGCCAGCAGCTTATCGGTGGAGTTCTTC; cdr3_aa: CASSLSVEFF
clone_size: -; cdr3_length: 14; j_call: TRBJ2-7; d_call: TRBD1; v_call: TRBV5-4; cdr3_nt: TGTGCCAGCAGCCCGGGGACAGGGGGCTACGAGCAGTACTTC; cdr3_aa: CASSPGTGGYEQYF
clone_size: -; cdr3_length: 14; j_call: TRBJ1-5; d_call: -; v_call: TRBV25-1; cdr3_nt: TGTGCCAGCAGTGAAATACGGGAAAATCAGCCCCAGCATTTT; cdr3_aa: CASSEIRENQPQHF
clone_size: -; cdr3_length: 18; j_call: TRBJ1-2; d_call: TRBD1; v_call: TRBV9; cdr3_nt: TGTGCCAGCAGCGTAGCTGGGGACAGGGGGAAGGGGGACTATGGCTACACCTTC; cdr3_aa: CASSVAGDRGKGDYGYTF
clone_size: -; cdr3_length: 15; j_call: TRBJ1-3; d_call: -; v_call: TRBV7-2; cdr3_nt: TGTGCCAGCAGCTTCCGATGGGGGCCTGGAAACACCATATATTTT; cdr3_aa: CASSFRWGPGNTIYF
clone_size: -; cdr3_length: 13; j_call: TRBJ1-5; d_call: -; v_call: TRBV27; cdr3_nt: TGTGCCAGCAGTACCGGTAGCAATCAGCCCCAGCATTTT; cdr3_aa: CASSTGSNQPQHF
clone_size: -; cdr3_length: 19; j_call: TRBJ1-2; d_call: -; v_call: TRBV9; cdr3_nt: TGTGCCAGCAGCGTAGATGAGAGCCTCCTGACTAAGAAGTACTATGGCTACACCTTC; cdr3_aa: CASSVDESLLTKKYYGYTF
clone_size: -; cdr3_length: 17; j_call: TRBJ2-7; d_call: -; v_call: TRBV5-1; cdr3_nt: TGCGCCAGCAGCTTGTTTCCCCTCTACAGAGTCCCCTACGAGCAGTACTTC; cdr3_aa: CASSLFPLYRVPYEQYF
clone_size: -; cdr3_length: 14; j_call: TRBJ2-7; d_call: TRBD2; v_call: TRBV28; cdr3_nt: TGTGCCAGCAGCCTTAGCGGGAGGCCCTACGAGCAGTACTTC; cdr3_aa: CASSLSGRPYEQYF
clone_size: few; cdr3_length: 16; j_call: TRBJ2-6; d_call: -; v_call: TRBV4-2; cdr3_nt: TGTGCCAGCAGCCTAAGGGGCCACTCTGGGGCCAACGTCCTGACTTTC; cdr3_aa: CASSLRGHSGANVLTF
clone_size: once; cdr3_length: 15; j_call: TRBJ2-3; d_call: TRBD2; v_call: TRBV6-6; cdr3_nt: TGTGCCAGCAGCGGTCCCGGGAGGGGGGGAGATACGCAGTATTTT; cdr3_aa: CASSGPGRGGDTQYF
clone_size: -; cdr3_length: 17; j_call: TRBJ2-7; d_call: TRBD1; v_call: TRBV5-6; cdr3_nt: TGTGCCAGCAGCTGGGTCTTTCCGGGACAGGACACCTACGAGCAGTACTTC; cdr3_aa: CASSWVFPGQDTYEQYF
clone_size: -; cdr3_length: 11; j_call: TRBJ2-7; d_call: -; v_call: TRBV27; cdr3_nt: TGTGCCAGCAGTTTACCCCCCGGGCAGTACTTC; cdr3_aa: CASSLPPGQYF
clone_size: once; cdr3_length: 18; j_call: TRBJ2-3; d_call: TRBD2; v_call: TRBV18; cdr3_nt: TGTGCCAGCTCACCACCGAGTCTAGCGGGACCCTCCACAGATACGCAGTATTTT; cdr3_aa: CASSPPSLAGPSTDTQYF
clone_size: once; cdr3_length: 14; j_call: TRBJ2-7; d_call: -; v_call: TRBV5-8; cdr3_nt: TGCGCCAGCAGCTGGACAGTTCACTCCTACGAGCAGTACTTC; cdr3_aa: CASSWTVHSYEQYF
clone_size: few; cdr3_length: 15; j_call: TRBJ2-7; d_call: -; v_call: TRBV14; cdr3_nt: TGTGCCAGCAGCCCATTGGGCCGGGGGAACTACGAGCAGTACTTC; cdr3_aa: CASSPLGRGNYEQYF
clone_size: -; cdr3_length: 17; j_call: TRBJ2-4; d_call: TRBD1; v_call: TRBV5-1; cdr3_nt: TGCGCCAGCAGTACTCCGGGGACAGGGGTGACCAAAAACATTCAGTACTTC; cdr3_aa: CASSTPGTGVTKNIQYF
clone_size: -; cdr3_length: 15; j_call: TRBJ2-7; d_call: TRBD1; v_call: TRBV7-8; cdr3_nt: TGTGCCAGCAGCTCTACGACAGGGGGAGGCTACGAGCAGTACTTC; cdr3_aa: CASSSTTGGGYEQYF
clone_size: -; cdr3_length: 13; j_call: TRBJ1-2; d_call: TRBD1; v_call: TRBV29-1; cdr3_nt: TGCAGCGTTCAACCCGTGACAGGGGATGGCTACACCTTC; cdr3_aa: CSVQPVTGDGYTF
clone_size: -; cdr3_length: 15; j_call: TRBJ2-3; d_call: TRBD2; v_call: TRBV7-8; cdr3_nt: TGTGCCAGCAGCACGTCTAGCGGTACAACAGATACGCAGTATTTT; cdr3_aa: CASSTSSGTTDTQYF
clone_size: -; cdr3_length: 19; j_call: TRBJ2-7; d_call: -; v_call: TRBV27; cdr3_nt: TGTGCCAGCAGTCGCGGTGGGGCTAGCGATAGATCTTTCTCCTACGAGCAGTACTTC; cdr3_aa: CASSRGGASDRSFSYEQYF
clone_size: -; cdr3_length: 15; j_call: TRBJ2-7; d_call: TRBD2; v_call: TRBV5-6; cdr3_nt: TGTGCCAGCAGCTTGGGAGTAGCGGGAGGGAACGAGCAGTACTTC; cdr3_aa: CASSLGVAGGNEQYF
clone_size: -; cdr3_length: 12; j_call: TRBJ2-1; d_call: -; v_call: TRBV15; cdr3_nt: TGTGCCACCAGCAGAGATCAGGATGAGCAGTTCTTC; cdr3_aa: CATSRDQDEQFF
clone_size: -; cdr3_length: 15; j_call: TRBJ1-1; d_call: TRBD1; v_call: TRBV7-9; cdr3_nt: TGTGCCAGCAGCGCACTGGACAGGGGGAACACTGAAGCTTTCTTT; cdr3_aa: CASSALDRGNTEAFF
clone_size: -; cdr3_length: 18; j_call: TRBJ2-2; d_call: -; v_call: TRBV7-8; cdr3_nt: TGTGCCAGCAGCTTAGAACTACGCGGAGGGGGCGCGGGCGGGGAGCTGTTTTTT; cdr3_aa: CASSLELRGGGAGGELFF